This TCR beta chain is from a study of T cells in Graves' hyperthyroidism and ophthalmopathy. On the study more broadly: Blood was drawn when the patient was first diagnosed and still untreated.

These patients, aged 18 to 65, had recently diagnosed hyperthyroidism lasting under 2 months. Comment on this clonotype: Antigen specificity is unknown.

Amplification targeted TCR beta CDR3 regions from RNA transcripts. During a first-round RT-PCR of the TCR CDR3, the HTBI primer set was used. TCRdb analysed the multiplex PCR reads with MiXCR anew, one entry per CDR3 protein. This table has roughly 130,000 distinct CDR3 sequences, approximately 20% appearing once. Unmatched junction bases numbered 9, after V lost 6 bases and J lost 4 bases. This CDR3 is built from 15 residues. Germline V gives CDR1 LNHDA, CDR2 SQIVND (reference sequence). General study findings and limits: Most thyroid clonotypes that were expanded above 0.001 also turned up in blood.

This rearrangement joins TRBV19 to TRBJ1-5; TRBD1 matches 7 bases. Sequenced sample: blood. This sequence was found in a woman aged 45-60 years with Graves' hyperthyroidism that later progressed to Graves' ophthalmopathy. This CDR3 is CASRTQDRTNQPQHF. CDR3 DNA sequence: TGTGCCAGTAGAACCCAGGACAGGACGAATCAGCCCCAGCATTTT.